Listed below are T cell receptor beta chains from one sample, sequenced in a study of technical replicates of blood from a few donors. Libraries were prepared by immunoSEQ multiplex PCR; TCRdb keeps only in-frame clonotypes and omits some of them. The sample gives 70,000 to 80,000 clones, 91% of which show up once; 0.35% to 0.45% is in the top ten. Input material: T cells isolated from PBMCs. All receptors come from a human donor in good health. Some clones in this sample may be carry-over from other donors' samples. CDR3s include the opening cysteine and the closing phenylalanine or tryptophan.

j_call	v_call	cdr3_aa
TRBJ2-7	TRBV2	CASDRGGYEQYF
TRBJ1-2	TRBV5-1	CASSWGTGPIYGYTF
TRBJ2-3	TRBV5-1	CASSPGTGGSDTQYF
TRBJ2-7	TRBV28	CASSTSYEQYF
TRBJ2-1	TRBV5-1	CASSLGTLNEQFF
TRBJ2-7	TRBV7-8	CASSLEPGLRYEQYF
TRBJ1-2	TRBV6-5	CASSYSLLGRRGGYTF
TRBJ2-7	TRBV7-9	CASSSYTGTGAYEQYF
TRBJ2-4	TRBV4-1	CASSPETGNIQYF
TRBJ1-4	TRBV5-1	CASSSTAGWDEKLFF
TRBJ1-6	TRBV30	CAWTGKYNSPLHF
TRBJ2-1	TRBV5-1	CASSSGLAGNEQFF
TRBJ2-7	TRBV5-1	CASSQPGQGPYEQYF
TRBJ2-7	TRBV5-5	CASSQTGPRGEQYF
TRBJ1-1	TRBV9	CASSVEPAVNTEAFF
TRBJ2-4	TRBV20-1	CSARDRGIQYF
TRBJ2-2	TRBV28	CASSFRGRVGELFF
TRBJ2-1	TRBV28	CASSLLGQGLLGEQFF
TRBJ2-3	TRBV5-1	CASSPRSGITDTQYF
TRBJ2-2	TRBV30	CAWSTGMNTGELFF
TRBJ1-1	TRBV7-9	CASSLALTGYMNTEAFF
TRBJ2-1	TRBV5-1	CASSYQGEDEQFF
TRBJ2-7	TRBV4-1	CASSQDASRLAENLYEQYF
TRBJ2-3	TRBV13	CASSMGLAGYTQYF
TRBJ1-1	TRBV6-6	CASSYGTGMNTEAFF
TRBJ2-7	TRBV29-1	CSVATGDSYEQYF
TRBJ2-1	TRBV6-4	CASSDQRDPYNEQFF
TRBJ1-1	TRBV11-3	CASSSGGGTEAFF
TRBJ2-3	TRBV6-5	CASSPRKGFSDTQYF
TRBJ2-5	TRBV30	CAWSVPGTSGETQYF
TRBJ2-7	TRBV7-8	CASSPWTSGLKITHEQYF
TRBJ1-2	TRBV19	CASRMTGNYGYTF
TRBJ2-1	TRBV30	CSHPTGTSYNEQFF
TRBJ2-7	TRBV7-8	CASSPYRYGTSGRAGDF
TRBJ2-2	TRBV28	CASSPSGLTEIKNTGELFF
TRBJ2-1	TRBV5-6	CASSLSGEQFF
TRBJ1-1	TRBV7-9	CASSYRDTEAFF
TRBJ1-1	TRBV29-1	CSVGPRWSGFPEAFF
TRBJ1-5	TRBV18	CASSPWEGGNQPQHF
TRBJ1-5	TRBV28	CASSLDTGFWNQPQHF
TRBJ1-6	TRBV11-2	CASLQGVNSPLHF
TRBJ2-1	TRBV30	CAWSVTGLAGAHEQFF
TRBJ2-2	TRBV11-1	CASSFKRSLTGELFF